This T cell receptor (beta chain) was captured in a study of T cell changes during pregnancy in multiple sclerosis (dated by TCRdb to between 2017 and 2020). Background on the whole study: Changes in the T cell repertoire over the course of pregnancy were examined in this study in women with multiple sclerosis.

Receptor libraries were prepared by the immunoSEQ multiplex PCR assay. In TCRdb, the immuneACCESS table is reduced to in-frame sequences with V and J assigned. These tables do not hold every clone; where another copy was compared, an unresolved V gene accounts for under half, and the others remain unexplained. Within this sample are 85,000 to 130,000 clones, with approximately 90% of them counted one time only. Of the sample, around 1.2% falls within the top ten clones. In the case of this clone: Its antigen is still unknown. Per-base qualities were not stored, and no clone one base away is much larger.

According to the germline V gene, CDR1 reads SGHTA and CDR2 reads FQGTGA. V ends up 5 bases short and J 0 bases short, with an unmatched junction base count of 8. The CDR3 runs 19 amino acids, cysteine and phenylalanine included. Only the CDR3 portion is preserved as DNA: 57 bases, with reading frame beginning at the first base. This receptor was identified in a female donor with multiple sclerosis, enrolled in a pregnancy study. The sample consisted of peripheral blood, taken in the second trimester of pregnancy. The V gene is TRBV7-3 and the J gene is TRBJ2-2; TRBD2 fits 14 bases in the junction. The CDR3 sequence is CASSPGLAGDSANTGELFF. The DNA sequence reads TGTGCCAGCAGCCCGGGACTAGCGGGAGACTCCGCGAACACCGGGGAGCTGTTTTTT.